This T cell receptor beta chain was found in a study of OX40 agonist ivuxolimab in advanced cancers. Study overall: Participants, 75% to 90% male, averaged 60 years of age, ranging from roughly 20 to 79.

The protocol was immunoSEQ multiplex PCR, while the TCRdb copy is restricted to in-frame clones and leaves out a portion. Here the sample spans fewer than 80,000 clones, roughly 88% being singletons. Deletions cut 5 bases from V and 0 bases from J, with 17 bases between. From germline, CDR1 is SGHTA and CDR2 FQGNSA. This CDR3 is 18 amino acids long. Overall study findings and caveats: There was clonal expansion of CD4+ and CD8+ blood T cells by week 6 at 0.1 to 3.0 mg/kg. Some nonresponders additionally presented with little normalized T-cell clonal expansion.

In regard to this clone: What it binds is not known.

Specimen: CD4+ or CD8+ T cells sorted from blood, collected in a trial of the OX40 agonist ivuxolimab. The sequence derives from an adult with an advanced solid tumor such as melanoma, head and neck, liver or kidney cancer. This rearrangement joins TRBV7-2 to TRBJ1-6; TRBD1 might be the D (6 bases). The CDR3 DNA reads TGTGCCAGCAGCCCAAGGGGGGGGCCAAGCTCCTATAATTCACCCCTCCACTTT. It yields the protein CASSPRGGPSSYNSPLHF. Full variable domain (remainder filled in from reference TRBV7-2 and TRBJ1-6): GAGVSQSPSNKVTEKGKDVELRCDPISGHTALYWYRQSLGQGLEFLIYFQGNSAPDKSGLPSDRFSAERTGGSVSTLTIQRTQQEDSAVYLCASSPRGGPSSYNSPLHFGNGTRLTVT.